A selection of T cell receptor beta chains follows, all from one sample in a study of T cell responses to AZD1222 COVID-19 vaccine. TCRdb keeps only in-frame clones here, not all; method: immunoSEQ multiplex PCR. This table has about 150,000 clones, roughly nine tenths appearing once. Here the sequenced sample was peripheral blood, taken 28 days after the second AZD1222 dose. The receptors derive from an adult who received the AZD1222 COVID-19 vaccine. Both conserved end residues are part of each CDR3. A D gene is named only where the DNA matches it firmly. Some rows mark clone size as missing; the rest say once, few, many or name a class of expanded clone.

V	J	size	D	CDR3	DNA
TRBV6-1	TRBJ2-1	.	TRBD2	CASSEHVGGVEQFF	TGTGCCAGCAGTGAACATGTGGGGGGGGTTGAGCAGTTCTTC
TRBV24-1	TRBJ1-1	.	.	CATSRGPNTEAFF	TGTGCCACCAGCAGGGGCCCGAACACTGAAGCTTTCTTT
TRBV6-5	TRBJ2-1	once	.	CAGRPTRSYNEQFF	TGTGCCGGAAGACCGACGCGCTCCTACAATGAGCAGTTCTTC
TRBV7-3	TRBJ2-5	few	TRBD1	CASSSRTGVETQYF	TGTGCCAGCAGCTCCAGGACAGGGGTAGAGACCCAGTACTTC
TRBV7-9	TRBJ2-1	.	.	CASSLPGVSYNEQFF	TGTGCCAGCAGCCTACCAGGGGTCTCCTACAATGAGCAGTTCTTC
TRBV18	TRBJ2-1	.	.	CASSPAGPGGEQFF	TGTGCCAGCTCACCAGCGGGACCCGGGGGAGAGCAGTTCTTC
TRBV11-3	TRBJ2-7	.	TRBD2	CASSLDASGSREQYF	TGTGCCAGCAGCTTAGATGCTAGCGGGAGTCGAGAGCAGTACTTC
TRBV27	TRBJ1-2	.	TRBD1	CASSLSTGNNYGYTF	TGTGCCAGCAGTTTATCGACAGGGAACAACTATGGCTACACCTTC
TRBV19	TRBJ1-3	.	TRBD1	CASSRDREEDTIYF	TGTGCCAGTAGTCGGGACAGGGAGGAGGACACCATATATTTT
TRBV3-1/TRBV3-2	TRBJ1-1	.	.	CASSQGRSEAFF	TGTGCCAGCAGCCAAGGTAGGTCTGAAGCTTTCTTT
TRBV27	TRBJ1-4	.	.	CASSLREGKKLFF	TGTGCCAGCAGTTTAAGGGAGGGGAAAAAACTGTTTTTT
TRBV4-1	TRBJ2-1	.	TRBD2	CASSQTSGRNEQFF	TGCGCCAGCAGCCAGACTAGCGGGAGGAATGAGCAGTTCTTC
TRBV6-5	TRBJ1-2	few	TRBD1	CASSPQGGYAYGYTF	TGTGCCAGCAGTCCCCAGGGGGGGTACGCCTATGGCTACACCTTC
TRBV5-1	TRBJ2-7	.	TRBD2	CASTPGGGYEQYF	TGCGCCAGCACCCCGGGAGGGGGCTACGAGCAGTACTTC
TRBV2	TRBJ2-7	.	TRBD1	CASRTGRSQSYEQYF	TGTGCCAGCAGGACAGGGCGCTCTCAGTCCTACGAGCAGTACTTC
TRBV15	TRBJ1-5	.	.	CATSREPVGQPQHF	TGTGCCACCAGCAGAGAACCAGTGGGTCAGCCCCAGCATTTT
TRBV6-4	TRBJ2-1	.	TRBD2	CASSNLAGGDNEQFF	TGTGCCAGCAGCAACCTAGCGGGAGGGGATAATGAGCAGTTCTTC
TRBV5-1	TRBJ2-7	.	TRBD1	CASSLGQGGYEQYF	TGCGCCAGCAGCCTAGGACAGGGGGGCTACGAGCAGTACTTC
TRBV7-2	TRBJ1-5	.	.	CASSFNRDNQPQHF	TGTGCCAGCAGCTTTAACAGGGATAATCAGCCCCAGCATTTT
TRBV4-3	TRBJ2-5	once	TRBD1	CASSQGPGGRETQYF	TGCGCCAGCAGCCAAGGCCCAGGGGGTCGGGAGACCCAGTACTTC
TRBV24-1	TRBJ2-7	once	.	CATSDSTGYEQYF	TGTGCCACCAGTGATTCGACAGGTTACGAGCAGTACTTC
TRBV6-5	TRBJ2-7	once	.	CASSRGAEVYEQYF	TGTGCCAGCAGTAGAGGGGCCGAGGTCTACGAGCAGTACTTC